This T cell receptor beta chain was recorded in a study of T cell responses to AZD1222 COVID-19 vaccine. Comment on this clone: What it recognizes is unknown.

Study-wide results and limits: Spike-specific TCR breadth and depth both grew after two AZD1222 doses. Repertoire samples came only from after the peak T cell response. Clonal diversity was possibly underestimated; the donors were predominantly white British and more often female.

The repertoire was sequenced with immunoSEQ multiplex PCR; TCRdb's copy has only in-frame clones and lacks some. The table lists some 170,000 clones, about 87% of them singletons. This TCR derives from an adult who received the MenACWY meningococcal vaccine as a control. The sample in question was peripheral blood, obtained 28 days after the second dose of the MenACWY control vaccine.

CDR3 bases: TGTGCCAGCAGTTACAAGTACGAGCAGTACTTC. Encoded protein: CASSYKYEQYF. The chain couples TRBV6-5 to TRBJ2-7; D unclear. The ends were cut back, 2 bases at V and 4 bases at J, with 3 bases in the middle. CDR1 is MNHEY and CDR2 is SVGAGI in the germline V gene. This CDR3 is built from 11 residues.